This entry lists 23 T cell receptor beta chains sequenced from one sample in a study of blood T cell repertoires in COVID-19. Using immunoSEQ multiplex PCR, the repertoire was profiled, and TCRdb retains in-frame clones only, with some absent. The table lists about 200,000 clones, around 84% of them singletons. Input material: peripheral blood. These receptors were obtained from a man in his 60s with acute or convalescent COVID-19.

V usage is TRBV28 and J usage is TRBJ1-1, with D possibly TRBD1 on 6 matching bases. This CDR3 is built from 15 residues. The V end lost 2 bases, the J end lost 1 base, and 11 bases lay between the germline ends. Germline CDR1 is MDHEN and CDR2 is SYDVKM. The CDR3, as DNA: TGTGCCAGCAGTTTAGGGGGACAATCGAACACTGAAGCTTTCTTT. Its protein is CASSLGGQSNTEAFF.

The V gene is TRBV6-5, the J gene TRBJ1-5, with D unresolved. V lost 0 bases and J 3 bases, leaving 9 bases between the germline ends. The CDR3 is 15 residues long. CDR1 is MNHEY and CDR2 is SVGAGI in the germline V gene. The CDR3 region has the DNA TGTGCCAGCAGTTACTCGTCGGGGTTCAATCAGCCCCAGCATTTT. It specifies CASSYSSGFNQPQHF.

The chain couples TRBV4-1 to TRBJ2-1; 9 bases fit TRBD2. This CDR3 is built from 18 residues. V was clipped by 1 base and J by 3 bases; unmatched bases: 10. The germline V gene encodes CDR1 MGHRA and CDR2 YSYEKL. The CDR3 DNA reads TGCGCCAGCAGCCAAGCTGCCTGGACTAGCGAAGGCTACAATGAGCAGTTCTTC. Amino acid sequence: CASSQAAWTSEGYNEQFF.

This clone appeared a single time. V gene TRBV7-9 combines with J gene TRBJ2-5, with D unclear. Trimming left V 5 bases short and J 7 bases short, with 8 bases between. Germline V CDR1 and CDR2: SEHNR, FQNEAQ (reference sequence). This CDR3 contains 11 residues. In DNA form, the CDR3 reads TGTGCCAGCAGCCTCGGTTGGACCCAGTACTTC. Amino acids: CASSLGWTQYF. Drawing the rest from reference TRBV7-9 and TRBJ2-5, the complete variable domain is DTGVSQNPRHKITKRGQNVTFRCDPISEHNRLYWYRQTLGQGPEFLTYFQNEAQLEKSRLLSDRFSAERPKGSFSTLEIQRTEQGDSAMYLCASSLGWTQYFGPGTRLLVL.

This clone occurred a few times. The chain employs TRBV5-1 and TRBJ2-7; D not certain. The V end lost 4 bases, the J end lost 1 base, and 15 bases lay between the germline ends. This CDR3 contains 15 residues. From germline, CDR1 is SGHRS and CDR2 YFSETQ. DNA of the CDR3: TGCGCCAGCAGCCGCCTCGCGGAGCAATCCTACGAGCAGTACTTC. Its protein is CASSRLAEQSYEQYF.

The chain has TRBV12-5 and TRBJ2-2; possible D gene TRBD1, 6 bases. Germline V gene data show CDR1 as LGHNT and CDR2 as FRNRAP. The CDR3 length is 16 residues. The germline V and J ends were trimmed by 7 bases and 1 base, with 16 bases remaining between them. For the CDR3, the DNA is TGTGCTAGTGCCCCCAGTAGCAGGGGGAACACCGGGGAGCTGTTTTTT. Protein: CASAPSSRGNTGELFF.

In its sample, this clone was seen a few times. Other nucleotide sequences in the sample specify the same CDR3. CDR3 DNA: TGTGCCAGCAGTCCTAGCAGGGGGCCCTACGAGCAGTACTTC. This encodes CASSPSRGPYEQYF. The chain links TRBV27 to TRBJ2-7, with 8 bases matching TRBD1. The CDR3 runs to 14 residues. J lost 2 bases, V lost 5 bases, and 5 bases had no gene match. Germline V gene sequence: CDR1 MNHEY, CDR2 SMNVEV (reference sequence).

This sequence joins TRBV5-1 and TRBJ1-1; D is perhaps TRBD1 (6 bases). Germline-derived CDR1 and CDR2 are SGHRS and YFSETQ. The CDR3 runs to 15 residues. V was shortened by 1 base and J by 8 bases, with 18 bases between the two germline ends. The CDR3: CASSLTDSNSREAFF. The CDR3 bases are TGCGCCAGCAGCTTGACGGACAGCAACTCACGGGAAGCTTTCTTT. The full variable domain, its missing parts supplied by reference TRBV5-1 and TRBJ1-1, is KAGVTQTPRYLIKTRGQQVTLSCSPISGHRSVSWYQQTPGQGLQFLFEYFSETQRNKGNFPGRFSGRQFSNSRSEMNVSTLELGDSALYLCASSLTDSNSREAFFGQGTRLTVV.

The rearrangement uses TRBV19 and TRBJ2-7, with TRBD1 matching over 7 bases. Losses at the gene ends were 5 bases for V and 1 base for J; bases not matched to a gene: 11. Germline CDR1 LNHDA, CDR2 SQIVND (reference sequence). CDR3 length: 16 residues. CDR3 DNA: TGTGCCAGTAGTCCAAGGGGGACAGCGAAGTCCTACGAGCAGTACTTC. It is translated as CASSPRGTAKSYEQYF.

The chain has TRBV19 and TRBJ2-5; 9 nucleotides agree with TRBD1. The CDR3 runs to 15 residues. Looked up from germline, CDR1 is LNHDA and CDR2 is SQIVND (reference sequence). V shed 6 bases and J 5 bases; nucleotides not matched to a gene: 10. For the CDR3, the DNA is TGTGCCAGTAGGCGTGGGACAGGGTTCTCTGAGACCCAGTACTTC. This encodes CASRRGTGFSETQYF. Together with reference TRBV19 and TRBJ2-5, the CDR3 gives the full variable domain: DGGITQSPKYLFRKEGQNVTLSCEQNLNHDAMYWYRQDPGQGLRLIYYSQIVNDFQKGDIAEGYSVSREKKESFPLTVTSAQKNPTAFYLCASRRGTGFSETQYFGPGTRLLVL.

The CDR3 DNA is TGTGCCAGCAGCCCCGGGACAGGGCGGCACAATGAGCAGTTCTTC. Translating it yields CASSPGTGRHNEQFF. The V call is TRBV5-4, the J call TRBJ2-1; 9 bases match TRBD1. V shed 4 bases, J shed 5 bases, and the junction held 7 bases outside the gene matches. This CDR3 is built from 15 residues. In germline, CDR1 is SGHNT, CDR2 YYREEE (reference sequence).

This chain links TRBV28 with TRBJ2-1; 9 bases align to TRBD2. With V trimmed by 1 base and J by 5 bases, 0 bases remained unmatched. The CDR3 covers 14 residues. CDR1 is MDHEN, CDR2 SYDVKM, per germline. This CDR3 reads CASSLLAGDNEQFF. In DNA form, the CDR3 reads TGTGCCAGCAGTTTATTAGCGGGGGACAATGAGCAGTTCTTC.

For the CDR3, the DNA is TGTGCCAGCAGCCTGGGGGGGCACAATGAGCAGTTCTTC. It encodes CASSLGGHNEQFF. This chain uses TRBV3-1 (or the pseudogene TRBV3-2) with TRBJ2-1, with D perhaps matching TRBD2 (7 bases). V dropped 4 bases and J dropped 5 bases, with 9 bases sitting between them. CDR3 length: 13 amino acids. The germline V gene encodes CDR1 LGHDT and CDR2 YNNKEL (reference sequence).

This clone was found a few times. This chain links TRBV6-2 or TRBV6-3 with TRBJ1-5, with 9 positions matching TRBD1. J gave up 9 bases and V 0 bases, and 9 bases lay outside the gene matches. Per the germline V gene, CDR1 is MNHEY and CDR2 is SVGEGT. The CDR3 sequence is 16 residues long. The CDR3 DNA is TGTGCCAGCAGTTACTCAGGGACAGGGAATGGTTGGCCCCAGCATTTT. This translates into CASSYSGTGNGWPQHF.

This rearrangement joins TRBV24-1 to TRBJ2-3; D is perhaps TRBD2 (7 bases). Germline V gene sequence: CDR1 KGHDR, CDR2 SFDVKD. Trimming left V 2 bases short and J 4 bases short, with 12 bases between. This CDR3 region has 15 residues. The CDR3 bases are TGTGCCACCAGTGATTCATCGGGGGGCCCAGATACGCAGTATTTT. Its protein is CATSDSSGGPDTQYF.

The genes are TRBV9 and TRBJ1-3, with D unresolved. The CDR3 runs to 13 residues. Germline V lookup: CDR1 SGDLS, CDR2 YYNGEE. V dropped 3 bases and J dropped 0 bases, with 4 bases sitting between them. Written as DNA, the CDR3 is TGTGCCAGCAGCGCAAACTCTGGAAACACCATATATTTT. Translating gives CASSANSGNTIYF.

V gene TRBV6-5 combines with J gene TRBJ2-1, with TRBD2 identical over 10 bases. This CDR3 is 15 amino acids long. Germline trimming cut 4 bases from V and 3 bases from J; bases unmatched to any gene: 3. From germline, CDR1 is MNHEY and CDR2 SVGAGI. Written as DNA, the CDR3 is TGTGCCAGCAGTTCTAGCGGGGGCCGCTACAATGAGCAGTTCTTC. Translation: CASSSSGGRYNEQFF.

The chain is built from TRBV3-1 (or the pseudogene TRBV3-2) and TRBJ1-5; D ambiguous. The CDR3 runs to 15 residues. Trimming left V 2 bases short and J 0 bases short, with 8 bases between. Germline CDR1 LGHDT, CDR2 YNNKEL (reference sequence). CDR3 in amino acids: CASSQRGDSNQPQHF. For the CDR3, the DNA is TGTGCCAGCAGCCAACGGGGTGATAGCAATCAGCCCCAGCATTTT.

This clone was observed once. V usage is TRBV7-8 and J usage is TRBJ1-1; D gene unclear. Germline V gene lookup returns CDR1 SGHVS and CDR2 FQNEAQ. CDR3 length: 15 residues. V lost 5 bases, J lost 4 bases, and 17 bases lay in between. In nucleotides, the CDR3 is TGTGCCAGCAGCCTGACGGGCCAGCGGAGCACTGAAGCTTTCTTT. It translates to CASSLTGQRSTEAFF.

This clone came up many times. V and J are TRBV18 and TRBJ1-5; the D gene is possibly TRBD1 (6 bases). The CDR3 has 14 amino acids. The V gene lost 3 bases and the J gene lost 4 bases, with 10 bases spanning the gap. CDR1 KGHSH and CDR2 LQKENI come from the germline V gene. CDR3: CASSPDSGNQPQHF. Here the CDR3 DNA reads TGTGCCAGCTCACCGGACAGTGGAAATCAGCCCCAGCATTTT.

V and J are TRBV3-1 (or the pseudogene TRBV3-2) and TRBJ1-1; D gene uncertain. This CDR3 is 15 amino acids long. Germline CDR1 and CDR2: LGHDT and YNNKEL (reference sequence). V was trimmed by 3 bases and J by 0 bases, leaving 11 bases between them. CDR3 DNA sequence: TGTGCCAGCAGCCAGAAGAGGAACATGAACACTGAAGCTTTCTTT. This gives the protein CASSQKRNMNTEAFF.

This chain connects TRBV4-1 to TRBJ1-2; tentatively, D is TRBD1 (6 bases). The CDR3 runs to 14 residues. Deletions cut 1 base from V and 8 bases from J, with 14 bases between. Germline lookup yields CDR1 MGHRA and CDR2 YSYEKL. As DNA, the CDR3 is TGCGCCAGCAGCCAAGTAGTACAGGGACGGGGCTACACCTTC. Its protein is CASSQVVQGRGYTF.

The J gene is TRBJ1-2, the V gene TRBV5-6; D not resolved. Germline CDR1 SGHDT, CDR2 YYEEEE. The ends were cut back, 2 bases at V and 2 bases at J, with 22 bases in the middle. This CDR3 comprises 18 residues. In DNA form, the CDR3 reads TGTGCCAGCAGCTTTGAATCGGTAGGGAGGGCCCGGAACTATGGCTACACCTTC. Amino acids: CASSFESVGRARNYGYTF. Together with reference TRBV5-6 and TRBJ1-2, the CDR3 gives the full variable domain: DAGVTQSPTHLIKTRGQQVTLRCSPKSGHDTVSWYQQALGQGPQFIFQYYEEEERQRGNFPDRFSGHQFPNYSSELNVNALLLGDSALYLCASSFESVGRARNYGYTFGSGTRLTVV.